This T cell receptor (beta chain) was captured in a study of OX40 agonist ivuxolimab in advanced cancers. Broadly, across the study: Ivuxolimab, which targeted the costimulatory receptor OX40 (CD134), was an agonistic, fully human IgG2 monoclonal antibody. Prior anti-PD-1, anti-PD-L1 or anti-CTLA-4 therapy was permitted, and checkpoint inhibitors had been received by roughly 40% of dose-escalation patients. The point of sequencing TCRbeta in the periphery was to test whether ivuxolimab changed TCR sequence diversity and drove clonal T-cell expansion. Of the 50 to 55 dose-escalation patients, hepatocellular carcinoma was present in about 19, melanoma in around 15, renal cell carcinoma in 9 and head and neck cancer in 9. In the dose-escalation cohort, roughly 82% of patients were male, and the mean age was around 65 years with a range of 23 to 79. Intravenous ivuxolimab was administered to patients every 2 weeks at six dose levels: 0.01, 0.1, 0.3, 1.5, 3 and 10 mg/kg. Three dose-escalation patients achieved partial responses, one with hepatocellular carcinoma and two with cutaneous melanoma. The monotherapy dose-escalation portion (N of about 50 patients) of the phase I ivuxolimab trial is reported in the paper.

Genomic DNA was isolated from the sorted cells so that the TCRbeta CDR3 region could be sequenced. The immunoSEQ Assay was used for sequencing of TCRbeta CDR3 regions. The table was pulled from immuneACCESS by TCRdb, which kept in-frame rearrangements only. Such tables lose some clones; where checked, under half of the loss comes from unresolved V genes, and the rest has no known cause. The sample includes roughly 23,000 clones, with about 85% observed a single time. Of the sample, 37% is held by the ten largest clones. The trial excluded patients who had a history of autoimmune disease or who were on systemic immunosuppression. Peripheral blood for TCR sequencing was collected from all dose cohorts at baseline, on cycle 4 day 1, and on cycle 7 day 1. The samples were taken from a phase I, first-in-human, multicenter, open-label dose-escalation trial of ivuxolimab. Adults with locally advanced or metastatic melanoma, renal cell, hepatocellular, or head and neck squamous cell carcinoma were enrolled in the trial. Before TCR sequencing, CD4+ T cells and CD8+ T cells were sorted from peripheral blood as separate populations.

General study outcomes and caveats: After ivuxolimab, expanded clones were on average more numerous among CD8+ T cells than among CD4+ T cells. Clonal expansion of both CD4+ and CD8+ blood T cells was observed from baseline to week 6 at doses 0.1 to 3.0 mg/kg. Low levels of normalized T-cell clonal expansion were also seen in some nonresponding patients. In the 0.1-3.0 mg/kg groups, partial responders were among the patients with the lowest normalized peripheral clonal expansion, particularly in CD8+ T cells. Which antigens the clonally expanded peripheral T cells were specific for was not determined.

In regard to this clone: Its binding antigen is unknown. No qualities accompany the bases; no much larger clone lies one base away.

The TCR comes from an adult with an advanced solid tumor such as melanoma, head and neck, liver or kidney cancer. Specimen: CD4+ or CD8+ T cells sorted from blood, collected in a trial of the OX40 agonist ivuxolimab.

The CDR3: CASSFGLEIYGDTQYF. The base sequence is TGTGCCAGCAGTTTCGGACTAGAAATTTATGGAGATACGCAGTATTTT. Recombination joined TRBV27 with TRBJ2-3; TRBD2 matches 7 bases in the middle. Trimming removed 3 bases from V and 5 bases from J; the gene matches leave 11 bases unexplained. CDR1 and CDR2 are drawn from the germline V gene (reference sequence): MNHEY, SMNVEV. The CDR3 numbers 16 residues from cysteine through phenylalanine. Just the 48-base CDR3 DNA is kept, in frame starting at base 1.